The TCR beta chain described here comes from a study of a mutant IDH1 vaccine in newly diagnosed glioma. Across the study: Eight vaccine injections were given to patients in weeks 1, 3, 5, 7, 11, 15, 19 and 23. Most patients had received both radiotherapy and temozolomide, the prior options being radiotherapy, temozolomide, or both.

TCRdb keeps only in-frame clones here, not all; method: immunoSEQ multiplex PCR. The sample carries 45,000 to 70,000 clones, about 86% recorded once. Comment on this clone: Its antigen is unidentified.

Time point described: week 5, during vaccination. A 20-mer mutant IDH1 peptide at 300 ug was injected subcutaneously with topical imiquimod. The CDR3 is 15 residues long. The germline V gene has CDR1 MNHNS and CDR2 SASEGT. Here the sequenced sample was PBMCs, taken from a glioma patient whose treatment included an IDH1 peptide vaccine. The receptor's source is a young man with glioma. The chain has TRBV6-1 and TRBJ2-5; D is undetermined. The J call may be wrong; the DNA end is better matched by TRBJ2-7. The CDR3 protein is CASSEAGQRIYEQYF. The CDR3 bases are TGTGCCAGCAGTGAAGCCGGCCAGAGGATCTACGAGCAGTACTTC.